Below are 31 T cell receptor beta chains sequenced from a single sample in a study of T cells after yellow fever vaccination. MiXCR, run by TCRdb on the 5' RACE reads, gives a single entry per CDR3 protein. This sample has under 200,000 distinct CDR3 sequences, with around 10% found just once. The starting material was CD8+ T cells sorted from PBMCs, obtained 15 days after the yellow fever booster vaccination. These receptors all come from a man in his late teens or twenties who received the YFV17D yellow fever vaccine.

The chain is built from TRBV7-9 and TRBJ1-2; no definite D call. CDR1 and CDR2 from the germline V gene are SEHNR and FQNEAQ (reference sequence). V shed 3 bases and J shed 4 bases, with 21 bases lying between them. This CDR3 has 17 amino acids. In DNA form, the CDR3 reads TGTGCCAGCAGCTTCTTAGAGGGCAGGCCGACAATCTATGGCTACACCTTC. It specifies CASSFLEGRPTIYGYTF.

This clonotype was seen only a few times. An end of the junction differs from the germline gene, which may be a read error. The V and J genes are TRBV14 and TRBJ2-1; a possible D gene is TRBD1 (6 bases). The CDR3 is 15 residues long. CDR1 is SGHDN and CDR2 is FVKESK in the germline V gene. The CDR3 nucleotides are TGTGCCAGCAGCCAAGTCTGGACAGACTACGATGAGCAGTTCTTC. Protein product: CASSQVWTDYDEQFF.

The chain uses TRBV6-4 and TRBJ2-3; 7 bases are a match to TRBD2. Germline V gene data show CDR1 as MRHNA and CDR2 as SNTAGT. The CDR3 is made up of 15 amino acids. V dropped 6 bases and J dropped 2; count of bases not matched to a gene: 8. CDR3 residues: CASSRGESITDTQYF. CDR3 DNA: TGTGCCAGCAGCCGGGGGGAGAGTATCACAGATACGCAGTATTTT.

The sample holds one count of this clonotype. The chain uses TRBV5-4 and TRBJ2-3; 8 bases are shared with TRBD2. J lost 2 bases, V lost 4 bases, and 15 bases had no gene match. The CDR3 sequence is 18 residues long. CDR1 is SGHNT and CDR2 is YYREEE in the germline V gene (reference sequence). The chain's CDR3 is CASSQDRGGTSYTDTQYF. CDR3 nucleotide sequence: TGTGCCAGCAGCCAAGACCGCGGGGGGACTAGTTACACAGATACGCAGTATTTT.

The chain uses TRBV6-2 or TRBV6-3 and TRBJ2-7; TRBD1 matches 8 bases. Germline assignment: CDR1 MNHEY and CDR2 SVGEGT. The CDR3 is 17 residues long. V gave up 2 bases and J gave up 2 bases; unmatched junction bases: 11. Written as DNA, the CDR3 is TGTGCCAGCAGTTACAATCGAGCCGGACAGGGAACCTACGAGCAGTACTTC. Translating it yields CASSYNRAGQGTYEQYF.

The CDR3 coding sequence is TGTGCCAGCAGCTTTCGGCCAGGGAATGTTAATCAGCCCCAGCATTTT. Its protein is CASSFRPGNVNQPQHF. V usage is TRBV7-7 and J usage is TRBJ1-5; maybe TRBD1 (5 bases). This CDR3 region has 16 residues. With 3 bases removed from V and 4 bases from J, the gap between germline ends came to 16 bases. Germline lookup yields CDR1 SSHAT and CDR2 FNYEAQ (reference sequence).

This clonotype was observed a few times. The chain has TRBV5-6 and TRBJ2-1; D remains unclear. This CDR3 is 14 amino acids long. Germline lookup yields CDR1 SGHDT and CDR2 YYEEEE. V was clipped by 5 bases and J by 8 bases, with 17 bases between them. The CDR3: CASSSLSAVHEQFF. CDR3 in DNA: TGTGCCAGCAGTAGTTTGAGTGCTGTCCATGAGCAGTTCTTC.

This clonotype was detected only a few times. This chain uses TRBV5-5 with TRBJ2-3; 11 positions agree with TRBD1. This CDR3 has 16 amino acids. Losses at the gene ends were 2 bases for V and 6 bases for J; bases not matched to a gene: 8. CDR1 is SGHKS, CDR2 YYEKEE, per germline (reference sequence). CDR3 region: CASSFYPGQGDDTQYF. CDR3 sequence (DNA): TGTGCCAGCAGCTTCTACCCGGGACAGGGGGACGATACGCAGTATTTT.

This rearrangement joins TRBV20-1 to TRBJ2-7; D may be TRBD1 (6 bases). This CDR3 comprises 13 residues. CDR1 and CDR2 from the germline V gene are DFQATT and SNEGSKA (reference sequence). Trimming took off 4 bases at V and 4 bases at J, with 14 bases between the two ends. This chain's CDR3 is CSANRAGEYEQYV. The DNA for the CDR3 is TGCAGTGCTAATCGGGCAGGGGAATACGAGCAGTACGTC.

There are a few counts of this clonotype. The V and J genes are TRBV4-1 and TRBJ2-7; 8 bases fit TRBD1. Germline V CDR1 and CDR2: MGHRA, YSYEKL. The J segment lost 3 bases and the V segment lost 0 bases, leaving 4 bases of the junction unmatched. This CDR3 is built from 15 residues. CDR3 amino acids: CASSQDGQGVYEQYV. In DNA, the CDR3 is TGCGCCAGCAGCCAAGATGGACAGGGAGTCTACGAGCAGTACGTC.

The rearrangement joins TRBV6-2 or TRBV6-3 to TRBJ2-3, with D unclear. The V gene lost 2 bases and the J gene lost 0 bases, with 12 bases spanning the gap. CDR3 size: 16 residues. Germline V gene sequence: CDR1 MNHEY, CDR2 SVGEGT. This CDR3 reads CASSYGAFASTDTQYF. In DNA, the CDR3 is TGTGCCAGCAGTTACGGAGCATTTGCTAGCACAGATACGCAGTATTTT.

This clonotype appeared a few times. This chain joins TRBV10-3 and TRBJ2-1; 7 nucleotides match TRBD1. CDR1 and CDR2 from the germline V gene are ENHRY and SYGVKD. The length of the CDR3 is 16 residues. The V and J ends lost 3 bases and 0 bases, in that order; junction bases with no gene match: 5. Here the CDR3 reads CAISEPGQYSYNEQFF. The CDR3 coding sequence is TGTGCCATCAGTGAACCGGGACAGTACTCCTACAATGAGCAGTTCTTC.

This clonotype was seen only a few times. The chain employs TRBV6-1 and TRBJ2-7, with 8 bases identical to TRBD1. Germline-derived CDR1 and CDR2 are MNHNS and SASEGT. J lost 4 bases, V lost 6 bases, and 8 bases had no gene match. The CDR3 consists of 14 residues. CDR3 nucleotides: TGTGCCAGCAGACGGGGGACAGGTAAATACGAGCAGTACGTC. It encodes CASRRGTGKYEQYV.

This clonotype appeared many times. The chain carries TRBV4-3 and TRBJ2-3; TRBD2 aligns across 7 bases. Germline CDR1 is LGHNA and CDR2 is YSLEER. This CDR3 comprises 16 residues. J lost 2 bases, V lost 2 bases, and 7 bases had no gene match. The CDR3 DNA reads TGCGCCAGCAGCCAAATCGTAGCGGGCTTCACAGATACGCAGTATTTT. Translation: CASSQIVAGFTDTQYF.

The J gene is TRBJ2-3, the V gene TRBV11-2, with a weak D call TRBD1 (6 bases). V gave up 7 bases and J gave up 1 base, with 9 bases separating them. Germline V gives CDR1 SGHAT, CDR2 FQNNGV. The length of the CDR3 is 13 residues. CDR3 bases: TGTGCCAGCAAGACAGGCGGCACAGATACGCAGTATTTT. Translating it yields CASKTGGTDTQYF.

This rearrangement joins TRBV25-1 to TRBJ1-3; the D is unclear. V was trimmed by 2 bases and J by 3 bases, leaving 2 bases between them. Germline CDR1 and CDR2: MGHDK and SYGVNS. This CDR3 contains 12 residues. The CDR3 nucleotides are TGTGCCAGCAGTGAAGTTGGAAACACCATATATTTT. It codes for CASSEVGNTIYF.

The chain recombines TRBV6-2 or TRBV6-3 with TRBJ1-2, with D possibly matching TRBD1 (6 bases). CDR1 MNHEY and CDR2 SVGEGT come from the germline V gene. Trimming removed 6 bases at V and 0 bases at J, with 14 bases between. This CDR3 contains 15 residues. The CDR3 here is CASSSPTGANYGYTF. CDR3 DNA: TGTGCCAGCAGCTCACCGACAGGAGCTAACTATGGCTACACCTTC.

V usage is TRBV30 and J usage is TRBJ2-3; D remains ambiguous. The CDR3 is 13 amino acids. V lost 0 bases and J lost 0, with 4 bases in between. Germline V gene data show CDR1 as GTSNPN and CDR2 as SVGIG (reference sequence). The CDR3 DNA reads TGTGCCTGGAGTGTAGCCAGCACAGATACGCAGTATTTT. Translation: CAWSVASTDTQYF.

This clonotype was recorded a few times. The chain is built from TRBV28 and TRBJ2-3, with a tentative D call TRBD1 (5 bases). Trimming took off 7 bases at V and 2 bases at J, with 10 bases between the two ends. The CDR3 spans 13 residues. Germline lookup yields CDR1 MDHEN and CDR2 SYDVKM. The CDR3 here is CASNDRDTDTQYF. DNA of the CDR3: TGTGCCAGCAACGACAGAGACACAGATACGCAGTATTTT.

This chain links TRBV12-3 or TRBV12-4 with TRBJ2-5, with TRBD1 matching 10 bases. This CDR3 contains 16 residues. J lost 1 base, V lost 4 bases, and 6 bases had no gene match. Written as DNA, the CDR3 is TGTGCCAGCAGTTCCGGACAGGGGGTCACCCAAGAGACCCAGTACTTC. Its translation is CASSSGQGVTQETQYF.

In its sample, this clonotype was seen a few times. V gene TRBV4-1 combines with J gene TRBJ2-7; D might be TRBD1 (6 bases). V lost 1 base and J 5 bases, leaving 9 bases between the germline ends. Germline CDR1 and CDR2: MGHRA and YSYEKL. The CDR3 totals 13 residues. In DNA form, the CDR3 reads TGCGCCAGCAGCCAAGCCACAGGGAACGAGCAGTACTTC. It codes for CASSQATGNEQYF.

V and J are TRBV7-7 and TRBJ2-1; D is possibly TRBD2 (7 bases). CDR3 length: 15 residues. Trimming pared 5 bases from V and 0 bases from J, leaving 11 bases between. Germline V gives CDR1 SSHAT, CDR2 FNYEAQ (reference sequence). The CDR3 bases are TGTGCCAGCAGCGAGGGGGGGAGCTCCTACAATGAGCAGTTCTTC. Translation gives CASSEGGSSYNEQFF. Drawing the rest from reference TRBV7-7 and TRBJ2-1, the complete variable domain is GAGVSQSPRYKVTKRGQDVTLRCDPISSHATLYWYQQALGQGPEFLTYFNYEAQPDKSGLPSDRFSAERPEGSISTLTIQRTEQRDSAMYRCASSEGGSSYNEQFFGPGTRLTVL.

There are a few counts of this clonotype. CDR3 DNA sequence: TGTGCCAGTGTTGGGACGGGCTACAATGAGCAGTTCTTC. Protein: CASVGTGYNEQFF. The chain combines TRBV28 with TRBJ2-1; D might be TRBD1 or TRBD2, each matching 5 bases. CDR3 length: 13 residues. Per the germline V gene, CDR1 is MDHEN and CDR2 is SYDVKM. V lost 9 bases and J lost 3, with 12 bases in between.

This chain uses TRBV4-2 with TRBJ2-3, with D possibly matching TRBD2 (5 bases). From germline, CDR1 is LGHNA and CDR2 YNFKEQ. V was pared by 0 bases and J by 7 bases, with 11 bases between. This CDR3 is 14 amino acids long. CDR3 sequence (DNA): TGTGCCAGCAGCCAAGACTCTAGCCCCCATACGCAGTATTTT. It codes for CASSQDSSPHTQYF.

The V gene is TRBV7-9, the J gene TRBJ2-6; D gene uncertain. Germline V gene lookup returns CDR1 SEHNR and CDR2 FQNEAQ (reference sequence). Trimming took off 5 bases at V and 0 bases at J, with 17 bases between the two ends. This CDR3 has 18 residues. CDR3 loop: CASSHPEQAYSGANVLTF. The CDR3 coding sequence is TGTGCCAGCAGCCATCCGGAGCAGGCCTACTCTGGGGCCAACGTCCTGACTTTC.

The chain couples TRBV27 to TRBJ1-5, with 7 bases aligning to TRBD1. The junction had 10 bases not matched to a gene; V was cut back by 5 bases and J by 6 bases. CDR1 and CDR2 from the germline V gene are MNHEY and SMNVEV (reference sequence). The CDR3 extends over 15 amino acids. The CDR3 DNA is TGTGCCAGCAGTACAGACAGGGTAGTAGGTCAGCCCCAGCATTTT. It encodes CASSTDRVVGQPQHF.

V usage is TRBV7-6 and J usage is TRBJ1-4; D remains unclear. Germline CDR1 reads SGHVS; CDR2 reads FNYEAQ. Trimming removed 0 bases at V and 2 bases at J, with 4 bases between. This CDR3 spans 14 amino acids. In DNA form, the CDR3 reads TGTGCCAGCAGCTTAGCTAGGACTAATGAAAAACTGTTTTTT. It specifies CASSLARTNEKLFF.

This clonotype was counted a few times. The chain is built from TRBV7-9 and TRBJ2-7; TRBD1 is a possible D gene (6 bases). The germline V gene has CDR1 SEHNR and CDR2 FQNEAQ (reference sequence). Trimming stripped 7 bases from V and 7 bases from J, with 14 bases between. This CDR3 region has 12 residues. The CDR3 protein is CASTGAVGEQYF. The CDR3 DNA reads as TGTGCCAGCACAGGGGCCGTGGGAGAGCAGTACTTC.

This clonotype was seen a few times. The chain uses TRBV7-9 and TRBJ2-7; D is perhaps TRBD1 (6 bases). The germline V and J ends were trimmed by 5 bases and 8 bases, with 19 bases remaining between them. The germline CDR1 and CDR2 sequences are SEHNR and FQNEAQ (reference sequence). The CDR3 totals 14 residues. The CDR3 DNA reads TGTGCCAGCAGCCCCCCAAACGACAGGTTCAAGCAGTACGTC. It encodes CASSPPNDRFKQYV.

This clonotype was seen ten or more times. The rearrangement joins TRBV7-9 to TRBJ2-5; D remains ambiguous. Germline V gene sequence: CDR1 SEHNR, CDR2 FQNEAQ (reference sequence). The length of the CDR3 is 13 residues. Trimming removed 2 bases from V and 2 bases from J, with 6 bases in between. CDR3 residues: CASSLQQQETQYF. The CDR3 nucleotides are TGTGCCAGCAGCTTACAACAGCAAGAGACCCAGTACTTC.

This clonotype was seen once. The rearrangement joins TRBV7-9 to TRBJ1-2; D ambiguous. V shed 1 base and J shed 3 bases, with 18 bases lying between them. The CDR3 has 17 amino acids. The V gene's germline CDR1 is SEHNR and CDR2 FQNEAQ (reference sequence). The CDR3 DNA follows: TGTGCCAGCAGCTTAGAGGGTCGGAAATCTAAGGACTATGGCTACACCTTC. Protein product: CASSLEGRKSKDYGYTF.